Presented here are 24 T cell receptor beta chains from one specimen sequenced in a study of T cell repertoires in aging, cancer and after chemotherapy (dated 2019 in TCRdb). TCR beta rearrangements were amplified from genomic DNA extracted from peripheral blood rather than from sorted cells or RNA. The run used an Illumina MiSeq. Rearranged TRB sequences spanning V, D and J segments were amplified by multiplex touch-down PCR using a mixed TRB-A/B primer pool. Through fastp at Q25 and MiXCR, TCRdb rebuilt clones from the public reads, retaining in-frame beta chains. Under each unique CDR3 protein, matching rows form one entry showing the most common genes and DNA. The sample data list about 3,100 distinct CDR3 sequences, and roughly 34% of these were observed just once. Over 45% of the sample comes from the top ten. Sequenced input: blood. The receptor set was obtained from a human donor in good health.

There are a few counts of this clonotype. CDR3 DNA: TGTGCCAGCACAAATTTCCAGGCCACCTACGAGCAGTACTTC. Residues: CASTNFQATYEQYF. V gene TRBV6-1 combines with J gene TRBJ2-7; D call uncertain. CDR3 size: 14 residues. CDR1 is MNHNS, CDR2 SASEGT, per germline. Trimming cost V 7 bases and J 2 bases, with 15 bases left between them.

This clonotype was detected a few times. The V and J genes are TRBV19 and TRBJ2-1; TRBD2 agrees at 13 bases. This CDR3 has 15 amino acids. Germline-derived CDR1 and CDR2 are LNHDA and SQIVND (reference sequence). J lost 10 bases, V lost 10 bases, and 13 bases had no gene match. Here the CDR3 reads CATRLAGGPIGEQFF. The CDR3 nucleotides are TGTGCCACCCGACTAGCGGGGGGCCCCATCGGAGAGCAGTTCTTC.

This chain connects TRBV18 to TRBJ1-5; D ambiguous. Trimming took 2 bases from V and 5 from J, leaving 10 bases between them. The CDR3 loop spans 14 amino acids. Germline V gene lookup returns CDR1 KGHSH and CDR2 LQKENI. CDR3 sequence (DNA): TGTGCCAGCTCACCAGGAGGTTCGGATCAGCCCCAGCATTTT. Protein: CASSPGGSDQPQHF.

By proportion, this clonotype is medium-sized. The CDR3 nucleotides read TGCAGTTCCAGCGTCCAGGAGACCCAGTACTTC. This codes for CSSSVQETQYF. The rearrangement joins TRBV29-1 to TRBJ2-5; D gene uncertain. CDR1 SQVTM and CDR2 ANQGSEA come from the germline V gene. The CDR3 loop spans 11 amino acids.

The chain carries TRBV5-6 and TRBJ1-5; D is perhaps TRBD1 (6 bases). Per the germline V gene, CDR1 is SGHDT and CDR2 is YYEEEE. CDR3 length: 16 amino acids. V lost 8 bases, J lost 3 bases, and 21 bases lay in between. The CDR3 here is CASSSPRTALNQPQHF. CDR3 bases: TGTGCCAGTAGTTCCCCCCGGACAGCCCTCAATCAGCCCCAGCATTTT.

This clonotype was detected only a few times. The genes are TRBV5-6 and TRBJ1-6; 7 positions agree with TRBD1. The ends lost 1 base at V and 10 bases at J; junction bases unmatched: 5. CDR1 is SGHDT, CDR2 YYEEEE, per germline. The CDR3 loop spans 14 amino acids. CDR3 in DNA: TGTGCCAGCAGCTTGTCACAGGGGAAGTCACCCCTCCACTTT. Protein product: CASSLSQGKSPLHF.

This clonotype turned up a few times. The rearrangement links TRBV5-4 to TRBJ2-3; tentatively, D is TRBD1 (7 bases). The V gene lost 4 bases and the J gene lost 4 bases, with 10 bases spanning the gap. This CDR3 region has 13 residues. Germline-derived CDR1 and CDR2 are SGHNT and YYREEE (reference sequence). The CDR3 is CASSTGEADTQYF. As DNA, the CDR3 is TGTGCCAGCAGCACAGGGGAGGCAGATACGCAGTATTTT.

The gene calls are TRBV7-9 and TRBJ2-1; 9 nucleotides agree with TRBD1. The CDR3 consists of 13 residues. The V and J ends lost 8 bases and 3 bases, in that order; junction bases with no gene match: 2. Germline loops: CDR1 SEHNR, CDR2 FQNEAQ (reference sequence). The CDR3, as DNA: TGTGCCAGCGGGGACAGGGTCTACAATGAGCAGTTCTTC. Translation: CASGDRVYNEQFF. Using reference TRBV7-9 and TRBJ2-1 for the parts outside the CDR3, the full variable domain is DTGVSQNPRHKITKRGQNVTFRCDPISEHNRLYWYRQTLGQGPEFLTYFQNEAQLEKSRLLSDRFSAERPKGSFSTLEIQRTEQGDSAMYLCASGDRVYNEQFFGPGTRLTVL.

This clonotype was seen more than once but under ten times. The chain recombines TRBV18 with TRBJ2-7; D gene ambiguous. Germline CDR1 reads KGHSH; CDR2 reads LQKENI. There are 12 residues in the CDR3. Between the trimmed V and J ends, which lost 6 bases and 3 bases, there was a span of 9 bases. CDR3 nucleotide sequence: TGTGCCAGCTCCTCAGGCATCTACGAGCAGTACTTC. It codes for CASSSGIYEQYF.

Here the CDR3 DNA reads TGTGCCAGCAACCCGACAGGGACGAATGAGCAGTTCTTC. It codes for CASNPTGTNEQFF. The chain has TRBV7-9 and TRBJ2-1; 7 nucleotides match TRBD1. The CDR3 runs 13 residues. The V segment lost 7 bases and the J segment 7 bases; nucleotides outside the gene matches: 7. Looked up from germline, CDR1 is SEHNR and CDR2 is FQNEAQ (reference sequence).

J is TRBJ1-6 and V is TRBV5-1; D perhaps matches TRBD1 (6 bases). Germline V lookup: CDR1 SGHRS, CDR2 YFSETQ. This CDR3 has 18 residues. Trimming removed 1 base at V and 10 bases at J, with 24 bases between. In DNA, the CDR3 is TGCGCCAGCAGCTTGACCCACCAGCTTACAGGGATTAGCTCACCCCTCCACTTT. Translating it yields CASSLTHQLTGISSPLHF.

For the CDR3, the DNA is TGTGCCAGTAGGTCCGGGTGGGAGGCCACTGAAGCTTTCTTT. This codes for CASRSGWEATEAFF. The rearrangement joins TRBV19 to TRBJ1-1; no firm D call. CDR1 LNHDA and CDR2 SQIVND come from the germline V gene (reference sequence). The V end lost 6 bases, the J end lost 4 bases, and 15 bases lay between the germline ends. This CDR3 has 14 amino acids.

This clonotype has more than one count but fewer than ten. This chain connects TRBV5-5 to TRBJ2-1; D ambiguous. The CDR3 length is 13 residues. Germline V lookup: CDR1 SGHKS, CDR2 YYEKEE (reference sequence). Trimming removed 1 base from V and 3 bases from J, with 5 bases in between. CDR3 DNA: TGTGCCAGCAGCTTGTCAGGCTACAATGAGCAGTTCTTC. It encodes CASSLSGYNEQFF.

This clonotype has more than one count but fewer than ten. J is TRBJ2-7 and V is TRBV5-5, with a weak D call TRBD1 (6 bases). Trimming pared 4 bases from V and 2 bases from J, leaving 13 bases between. The CDR3 sequence is 14 residues long. The germline V gene has CDR1 SGHKS and CDR2 YYEKEE (reference sequence). CDR3 DNA: TGTGCCAGCAGCGGGTTGGGACAAGCCTACGAGCAGTACTTC. Translating gives CASSGLGQAYEQYF.

The rearrangement uses TRBV5-6 and TRBJ1-1, with 8 bases that match TRBD1. Trimming at V came to 0 bases and at J to 6 bases, leaving 4 bases not matched to a gene. The CDR3 totals 14 residues. Germline assignment: CDR1 SGHDT and CDR2 YYEEEE. The CDR3: CASSLGGQGSEAFF. For the CDR3, the DNA is TGTGCCAGCAGCTTGGGCGGACAGGGCTCTGAAGCTTTCTTT. Full variable domain (outside the CDR3, taken from reference TRBV5-6 and TRBJ1-1): DAGVTQSPTHLIKTRGQQVTLRCSPKSGHDTVSWYQQALGQGPQFIFQYYEEEERQRGNFPDRFSGHQFPNYSSELNVNALLLGDSALYLCASSLGGQGSEAFFGQGTRLTVV.

Only a few counts were recorded for this clonotype. The V call is TRBV13, the J call TRBJ2-3, with D uncertain. V was pared by 0 bases and J by 2 bases, with 6 bases between. Germline CDR1 reads PRHDT; CDR2 reads FYEKMQ (reference sequence). The CDR3 covers 14 residues. The CDR3 bases are TGTGCCAGCAGCTTAGGTGGTTACACAGATACGCAGTATTTT. Translated: CASSLGGYTDTQYF.

V is TRBV5-1 and J is TRBJ2-6; D is ambiguous. This CDR3 comprises 14 residues. Germline CDR1 and CDR2: SGHRS and YFSETQ. Trimming left V 4 bases short and J 4 bases short, with 9 bases between. CDR3 protein: CASSLTIGANVLTF. CDR3 bases: TGCGCCAGCAGCCTGACGATCGGGGCCAACGTCCTGACTTTC. Using reference TRBV5-1 and TRBJ2-6 for the parts outside the CDR3, the full variable domain is KAGVTQTPRYLIKTRGQQVTLSCSPISGHRSVSWYQQTPGQGLQFLFEYFSETQRNKGNFPGRFSGRQFSNSRSEMNVSTLELGDSALYLCASSLTIGANVLTFGAGSRLTVL.

A few counts support this clonotype. The V gene is TRBV18, the J gene TRBJ1-2; TRBD1 aligns across 7 bases. Looked up from germline, CDR1 is KGHSH and CDR2 is LQKENI. The length of the CDR3 is 17 residues. J was trimmed by 3 bases and V by 3 bases; bases with no gene match: 13. CDR3 sequence reads: CASSPLGQSRTDYGYTF. The DNA for the CDR3 is TGTGCCAGCTCACCGCTGGGACAGTCTCGGACGGACTATGGCTACACCTTC.

This clonotype was counted a few times. V usage is TRBV12-3 or TRBV12-4 and J usage is TRBJ1-1; 9 nucleotides match TRBD1. V shed 6 bases and J 1 base; nucleotides not matched to a gene: 6. This CDR3 comprises 15 residues. CDR3 region: CASSLSDRGNTEAFF. In DNA, the CDR3 is TGTGCCAGCAGCCTGTCGGACAGGGGGAACACTGAAGCTTTCTTT.

The chain joins TRBV27 to TRBJ1-1, with TRBD1 as a possible D gene (5 bases). The CDR3 sequence is 15 residues long. The V gene lost 5 bases and the J gene lost 5 bases, with 18 bases spanning the gap. CDR1 is MNHEY and CDR2 is SMNVEV in the germline V gene (reference sequence). CDR3 coding DNA: TGTGCCAGCAGTCTCCTTGGCGGTGAGGGGACTGAAGCTTTCTTT. Its protein product is CASSLLGGEGTEAFF.

The table lists this clonotype with a few counts. The chain uses TRBV5-1 and TRBJ2-2, with a weak D call TRBD1 (6 bases). From germline, CDR1 is SGHRS and CDR2 YFSETQ. The CDR3 sequence is 16 residues long. The germline V and J ends were trimmed by 1 base and 5 bases, with 15 bases remaining between them. The CDR3 DNA follows: TGCGCCAGCAGCTTGCACCACCGGACAGCTACCGGGGAGCTGTTTTTT. Protein sequence: CASSLHHRTATGELFF.

This clonotype is labeled as large. In nucleotides, the CDR3 is TGTGCCAGCAGCGCAGAAGGACAGGCGAGCGAGACCCAGTACTTC. This translates into CASSAEGQASETQYF. The chain links TRBV11-1 to TRBJ2-5; TRBD1 aligns across 7 bases. This CDR3 has 15 residues. The trim removed 5 bases at V and 5 bases at J, leaving 11 bases unmatched. Germline CDR1 reads SGHAT; CDR2 reads FQDESV (reference sequence).

The V and J genes are TRBV7-2 and TRBJ1-1; unclear D gene. V lost 8 bases to trimming and J lost 4 bases, with 17 bases between them. The CDR3 is 14 residues long. In germline, CDR1 is SGHTA, CDR2 FQGNSA. CDR3 nucleotide sequence: TGTGCCAGCGCCCTTTGGGGTCACGGCACTGAAGCTTTCTTT. Protein product: CASALWGHGTEAFF. Looking up the rest from reference TRBV7-2 and TRBJ1-1 gives the full variable domain: GAGVSQSPSNKVTEKGKDVELRCDPISGHTALYWYRQSLGQGLEFLIYFQGNSAPDKSGLPSDRFSAERTGGSVSTLTIQRTQQEDSAVYLCASALWGHGTEAFFGQGTRLTVV.

The chain employs TRBV20-1 and TRBJ1-2, with D possibly being TRBD1 (6 bases). Germline V CDR1 and CDR2: DFQATT, SNEGSKA (reference sequence). This CDR3 is built from 18 residues. V lost 5 bases to trimming and J lost 3 bases, with 28 bases between them. The CDR3 DNA reads TGCAGTGCTGGACCCCATGGGTGGAGGGGGGGGTTGGACTATGGCTACACCTTC. The encoded protein is CSAGPHGWRGGLDYGYTF.